This TCR beta chain emerged from a study of blood T cell repertoires in COVID-19. Study as a whole: The United States, Italy and Spain supplied acute and convalescent COVID-19 samples. T cells, B-cell-depleted T cells, or PBMCs provided the cDNA or gDNA that served as material.

As processed by the authors: By means of reference gene primer amplification, nucleated cell counts were estimated. Only in-frame clones appear in the TCRdb table, and some are missing; sequencing was by immunoSEQ multiplex PCR. The V and J calls and the clone size are those of that table, but D and trimming were determined from the DNA. Of over 25,000 clones in the sample, 90% are singletons; the top ten hold 8% to 9%. This TCR was sampled from a man between 65 and 85 years old with active or convalescent COVID-19. Sequencing used peripheral blood.

The chain's CDR3 is CAIRPGQGPDTQYF. Written as DNA, the CDR3 is TGTGCCATCAGACCGGGACAGGGCCCAGATACGCAGTATTTT. The rearrangement links TRBV10-3 to TRBJ2-3; 9 bases match TRBD1. Germline assignment: CDR1 ENHRY and CDR2 SYGVKD. With 6 bases clipped from V and 4 bases from J, the junction kept 5 bases outside the gene matches. The CDR3 consists of 14 residues.